The rows below give T cell receptor beta chains drawn from one sample of a study of molecular identifiers for immune sequencing clone quantification. TCRdb reprocessed the PCR reads via MiXCR and lists one record per CDR3 protein. The sample consists of about 510,000 distinct CDR3 sequences, about 20% of them appearing once. The sequenced material came from naive CD8+ T cells from blood, with Jurkat cell RNA spiked in. The receptor source for this set is a human donor in good health. Some libraries in this study had Jurkat cell RNA spiked in. The CDR3 runs from the conserved cysteine through the conserved F or W. Fields, in order: clone size, D gene, V gene, J gene, CDR3 protein. A D gene is named only where the DNA matches it firmly. The size of a clone is reported for some rows only, either as once, few or many, or as a class for expanded clones.

abundance: few
d_gene: NA
v_gene: TRBV28
j_gene: TRBJ1-3
CDR3aa: CASSDPWPGSAGNTIYF

abundance: many
d_gene: NA
v_gene: TRBV12-3/TRBV12-4
j_gene: TRBJ1-2
CDR3aa: CASSSGTLGYTF

abundance: few
d_gene: NA
v_gene: TRBV30
j_gene: TRBJ2-5
CDR3aa: CASADTHLARETQYF

abundance: NA
d_gene: TRBD2
v_gene: TRBV19
j_gene: TRBJ2-2
CDR3aa: CASSIASGRGTGELFF

abundance: few
d_gene: TRBD1
v_gene: TRBV20-1
j_gene: TRBJ2-5
CDR3aa: CSARTGWNF

abundance: NA
d_gene: NA
v_gene: TRBV12-3/TRBV12-4
j_gene: TRBJ2-3
CDR3aa: CASSPGIADTQYF

abundance: many
d_gene: NA
v_gene: TRBV6-5
j_gene: TRBJ2-5
CDR3aa: CASRVFTKQETQYF

abundance: many
d_gene: TRBD2
v_gene: TRBV6-5
j_gene: TRBJ2-3
CDR3aa: CASSYSGAGGTDTQYF

abundance: few
d_gene: TRBD1
v_gene: TRBV12-3/TRBV12-4
j_gene: TRBJ2-1
CDR3aa: CASFRIQGDEQFF

abundance: NA
d_gene: NA
v_gene: TRBV12-3/TRBV12-4
j_gene: TRBJ1-3
CDR3aa: CASSPQRTPGNTIYF

abundance: many
d_gene: NA
v_gene: TRBV4-3
j_gene: TRBJ1-6
CDR3aa: CASSPRRFNSPLHF

abundance: NA
d_gene: NA
v_gene: TRBV6-5
j_gene: TRBJ2-1
CDR3aa: CASSYSRGGGNNEQFF

abundance: NA
d_gene: TRBD1
v_gene: TRBV30
j_gene: TRBJ1-1
CDR3aa: CAWSPGQGVTEAFF

abundance: many
d_gene: NA
v_gene: TRBV2
j_gene: TRBJ1-1
CDR3aa: CASPEEGFLKAFF

abundance: NA
d_gene: NA
v_gene: TRBV12-3/TRBV12-4
j_gene: TRBJ2-3
CDR3aa: CVSSLVTAITQYF

abundance: NA
d_gene: NA
v_gene: TRBV5-1
j_gene: TRBJ2-1
CDR3aa: CASSLAPLATAYNEQFF

abundance: many
d_gene: NA
v_gene: TRBV6-2/TRBV6-3
j_gene: TRBJ2-7
CDR3aa: CASSYSYRDVGRGQYF

abundance: NA
d_gene: NA
v_gene: TRBV7-9
j_gene: TRBJ1-3
CDR3aa: CASGPMGADTIYF

abundance: NA
d_gene: NA
v_gene: TRBV27
j_gene: TRBJ1-4
CDR3aa: CASSSPEGRGEKLFF

abundance: NA
d_gene: TRBD2
v_gene: TRBV12-3/TRBV12-4
j_gene: TRBJ2-5
CDR3aa: CASSLGTSGGMEETQYF

abundance: few
d_gene: NA
v_gene: TRBV5-6
j_gene: TRBJ1-1
CDR3aa: CASSFPLGDTEAFF

abundance: many
d_gene: NA
v_gene: TRBV7-8
j_gene: TRBJ2-7
CDR3aa: CASSPGPHSGHEQYF

abundance: many
d_gene: TRBD1
v_gene: TRBV6-5
j_gene: TRBJ2-5
CDR3aa: CASRTGGIETQYF

abundance: many
d_gene: NA
v_gene: TRBV6-6
j_gene: TRBJ2-6
CDR3aa: CASSGGQGANVLTF

abundance: many
d_gene: TRBD1
v_gene: TRBV3-1
j_gene: TRBJ2-7
CDR3aa: CASSYDRGNYEQYF

abundance: NA
d_gene: TRBD2
v_gene: TRBV2
j_gene: TRBJ2-3
CDR3aa: CASSVEERGLTDTQYF

abundance: NA
d_gene: TRBD1
v_gene: TRBV19
j_gene: TRBJ1-5
CDR3aa: CASRNLPGQGIEPQHF

abundance: NA
d_gene: TRBD2
v_gene: TRBV28
j_gene: TRBJ2-3
CDR3aa: CASSLRGEGPHTDTQYF

abundance: few
d_gene: NA
v_gene: TRBV28
j_gene: TRBJ2-7
CDR3aa: CASSFRGRLSYEQYF

abundance: few
d_gene: NA
v_gene: TRBV7-8
j_gene: TRBJ2-7
CDR3aa: CASSSFPAAAYEQYF

abundance: many
d_gene: NA
v_gene: TRBV6-5
j_gene: TRBJ1-5
CDR3aa: CASSDWNQPQHF

abundance: NA
d_gene: TRBD1
v_gene: TRBV9
j_gene: TRBJ2-7
CDR3aa: CASSVDQGAAYEQYF

abundance: many
d_gene: NA
v_gene: TRBV6-5
j_gene: TRBJ2-5
CDR3aa: CASSYWGEQETQYF

abundance: few
d_gene: TRBD2
v_gene: TRBV7-2
j_gene: TRBJ2-3
CDR3aa: CASSFEAGGTDTQYF

abundance: few
d_gene: TRBD2
v_gene: TRBV20-1
j_gene: TRBJ2-1
CDR3aa: CSARLAGAAEQFF

abundance: NA
d_gene: NA
v_gene: TRBV2
j_gene: TRBJ1-3
CDR3aa: CASSTTAYSGNTIYF

abundance: few
d_gene: NA
v_gene: TRBV12-3/TRBV12-4
j_gene: TRBJ2-7
CDR3aa: CASSLGRSRGINYEQYF

abundance: many
d_gene: NA
v_gene: TRBV14
j_gene: TRBJ1-2
CDR3aa: CASSLNGLYGYTF

abundance: many
d_gene: NA
v_gene: TRBV11-2
j_gene: TRBJ2-3
CDR3aa: CASSPGTLGTDTQYF

abundance: many
d_gene: NA
v_gene: TRBV12-3/TRBV12-4
j_gene: TRBJ2-7
CDR3aa: CASSLEGLGEQYF

abundance: many
d_gene: TRBD2
v_gene: TRBV4-2
j_gene: TRBJ2-7
CDR3aa: CASSQELGSGRYEQYF

abundance: few
d_gene: NA
v_gene: TRBV11-2
j_gene: TRBJ1-1
CDR3aa: CASLSGGTEAFF

abundance: many
d_gene: NA
v_gene: TRBV7-9
j_gene: TRBJ1-1
CDR3aa: CASSLRRDEGTEAFF

abundance: few
d_gene: NA
v_gene: TRBV4-3
j_gene: TRBJ1-6
CDR3aa: CASSQDRASGYNSPLHF

abundance: NA
d_gene: NA
v_gene: TRBV6-5
j_gene: TRBJ2-5
CDR3aa: CASSYSNWGLETQYF

abundance: many
d_gene: TRBD1
v_gene: TRBV7-9
j_gene: TRBJ2-3
CDR3aa: CASSPLTGEKDTQYF

abundance: many
d_gene: NA
v_gene: TRBV7-9
j_gene: TRBJ1-1
CDR3aa: CASRLENTEAFF

abundance: many
d_gene: NA
v_gene: TRBV7-8
j_gene: TRBJ2-7
CDR3aa: CASTKGYEQYF

abundance: few
d_gene: NA
v_gene: TRBV28
j_gene: TRBJ2-5
CDR3aa: CASKKGLIKETQYF

abundance: few
d_gene: TRBD2
v_gene: TRBV2
j_gene: TRBJ2-3
CDR3aa: CASRESRLAQDTQYF

abundance: NA
d_gene: NA
v_gene: TRBV7-9
j_gene: TRBJ2-6
CDR3aa: CASRGGGANVLTF

abundance: many
d_gene: NA
v_gene: TRBV7-9
j_gene: TRBJ2-7
CDR3aa: CASSLVSGQPAYEQYF

abundance: few
d_gene: NA
v_gene: TRBV3-1
j_gene: TRBJ1-2
CDR3aa: CASSQGISMNYGYTF

abundance: NA
d_gene: TRBD2
v_gene: TRBV11-2
j_gene: TRBJ2-5
CDR3aa: CASSLGGGGTYF

abundance: few
d_gene: NA
v_gene: TRBV6-1
j_gene: TRBJ1-3
CDR3aa: CASASRGVGNTIYF

abundance: many
d_gene: NA
v_gene: TRBV7-2
j_gene: TRBJ2-5
CDR3aa: CASSLYRAEETQYF

abundance: many
d_gene: NA
v_gene: TRBV6-2/TRBV6-3
j_gene: TRBJ2-2
CDR3aa: CASSHHREDYTGELFF

abundance: NA
d_gene: TRBD2
v_gene: TRBV7-9
j_gene: TRBJ2-7
CDR3aa: CASSLIASGDYEQYF

abundance: many
d_gene: NA
v_gene: TRBV7-6
j_gene: TRBJ2-3
CDR3aa: CASSLVGGPPQDTQYF

abundance: few
d_gene: NA
v_gene: TRBV11-2
j_gene: TRBJ1-5
CDR3aa: CASSLDTGYQPQHF